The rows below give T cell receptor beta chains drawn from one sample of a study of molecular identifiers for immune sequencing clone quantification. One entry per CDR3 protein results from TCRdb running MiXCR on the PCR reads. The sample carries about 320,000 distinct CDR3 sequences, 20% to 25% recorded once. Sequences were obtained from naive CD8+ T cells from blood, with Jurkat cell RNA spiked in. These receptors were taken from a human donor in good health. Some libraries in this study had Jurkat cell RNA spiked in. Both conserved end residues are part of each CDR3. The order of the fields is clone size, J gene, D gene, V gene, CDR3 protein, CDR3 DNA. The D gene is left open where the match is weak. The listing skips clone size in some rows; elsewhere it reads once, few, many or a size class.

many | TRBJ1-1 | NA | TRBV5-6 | CASSFKGGATEAFF | TGTGCCAGCAGCTTCAAGGGGGGGGCGACTGAAGCTTTCTTT
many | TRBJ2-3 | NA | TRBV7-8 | CASSQFGGATDTQYF | TGTGCCAGCAGCCAGTTTGGGGGGGCTACAGATACGCAGTATTTT
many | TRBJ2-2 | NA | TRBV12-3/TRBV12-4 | CASTPWSLDGELFF | TGTGCCAGCACCCCATGGAGTTTGGACGGGGAGCTGTTTTTT
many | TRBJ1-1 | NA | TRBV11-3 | CASSLGSNTEAFF | TGTGCCAGCAGCTTAGGATCGAACACTGAAGCTTTCTTT
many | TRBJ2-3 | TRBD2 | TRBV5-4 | CASSLGTSGYTDTQYF | TGTGCCAGCAGCTTGGGGACTAGCGGATACACAGATACGCAGTATTTT
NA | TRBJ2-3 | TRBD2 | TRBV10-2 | CASRLAGGVLDTQYF | TGCGCCAGCAGGCTAGCGGGGGGGGTGCTGGATACGCAGTATTTT
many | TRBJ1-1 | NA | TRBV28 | CASSYDLNTEAFF | TGTGCCAGCAGTTACGACTTGAACACTGAAGCTTTCTTT
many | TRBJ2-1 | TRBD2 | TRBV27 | CASTGGSSYNEQFF | TGTGCCAGCACGGGGGGGAGCTCCTACAATGAGCAGTTCTTC
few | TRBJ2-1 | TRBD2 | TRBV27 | CASSLWLAGIDEQFF | TGTGCCAGCAGTTTATGGCTAGCGGGAATCGATGAGCAGTTCTTC
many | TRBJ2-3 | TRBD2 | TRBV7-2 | CASSMTSGGADTQYF | TGTGCCAGCAGCATGACTAGCGGGGGGGCTGATACGCAGTATTTT
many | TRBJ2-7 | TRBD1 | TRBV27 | CASSLGTANEQYF | TGTGCCAGCAGTCTGGGGACAGCAAACGAGCAGTACTTC
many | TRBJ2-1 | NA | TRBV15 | CATSRDLSRGSGSYNEQFF | TGTGCCACCAGCAGAGATCTGTCTAGAGGGTCGGGGTCCTACAATGAGCAGTTCTTC
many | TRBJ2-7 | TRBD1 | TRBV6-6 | CASRPGQGEEQYF | TGTGCCAGCAGACCCGGACAGGGTGAAGAGCAGTACTTC
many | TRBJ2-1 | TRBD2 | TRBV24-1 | CATSDPLAGPVDEQFF | TGTGCCACCAGTGACCCCCTAGCGGGCCCCGTCGATGAGCAGTTCTTC
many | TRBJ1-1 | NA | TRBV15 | CATSRDRDEAFF | TGTGCCACCAGCAGAGATCGGGATGAAGCTTTCTTT
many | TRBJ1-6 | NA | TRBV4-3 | CASSQDDMSSYNSPLHF | TGCGCCAGCAGCCAAGACGACATGAGCTCCTATAATTCACCCCTCCACTTT
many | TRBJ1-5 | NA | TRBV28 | CASSSRDTRQPQHF | TGTGCCAGCAGTTCCCGGGACACCAGACAGCCCCAGCATTTT
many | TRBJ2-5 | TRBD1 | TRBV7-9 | CASSLAGQGHRQETQYF | TGTGCCAGCAGCTTAGCCGGACAGGGACACCGTCAAGAGACCCAGTACTTC
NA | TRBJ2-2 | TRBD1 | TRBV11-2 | CASSLDHRGFGTGELFF | TGTGCCAGCAGCTTAGATCACAGGGGGTTTGGCACCGGGGAGCTGTTTTTT
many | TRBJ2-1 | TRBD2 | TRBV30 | CAWSPSIAGSQFF | TGTGCCTGGAGCCCCTCTATAGCGGGATCGCAGTTCTTC
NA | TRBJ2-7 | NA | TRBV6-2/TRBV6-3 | CASSYDRDFFAEQYF | TGTGCCAGCAGTTACGACCGGGACTTTTTCGCCGAGCAGTACTTC
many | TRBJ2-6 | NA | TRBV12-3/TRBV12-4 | CASRDSGANVLTF | TGTGCCAGCAGAGACTCCGGGGCCAACGTCCTGACTTTC
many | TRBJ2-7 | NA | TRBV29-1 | CSVEKSGDALDEQYF | TGCAGCGTTGAAAAGAGTGGGGACGCTCTTGATGAGCAGTACTTC
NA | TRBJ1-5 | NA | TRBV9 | CASSYGGGMSQPQHF | TGTGCCAGCAGCTACGGAGGGGGGATGAGTCAGCCCCAGCATTTT
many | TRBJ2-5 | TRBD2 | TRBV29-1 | CSVAGLAGRDETQYF | TGCAGCGTGGCGGGACTAGCGGGACGCGATGAGACCCAGTACTTC
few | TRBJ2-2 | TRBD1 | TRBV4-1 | CASRPAKGEQGGGGELFF | TGCGCCAGCAGACCAGCCAAGGGGGAACAGGGGGGTGGCGGGGAGCTGTTTTTT
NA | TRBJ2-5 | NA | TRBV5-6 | CASRVQGRNQETQYF | TGTGCCAGCAGAGTACAGGGCCGAAACCAAGAGACCCAGTACTTC
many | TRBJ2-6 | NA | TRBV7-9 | CASSPLMGSGANVLTF | TGTGCCAGCAGCCCCCTTATGGGCTCTGGGGCCAACGTCCTGACTTTC
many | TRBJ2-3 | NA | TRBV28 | CASSFLADTQYF | TGTGCCAGCAGTTTTTTAGCAGATACGCAGTATTTT
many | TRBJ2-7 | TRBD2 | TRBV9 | CASSPFGLADIYEQYF | TGTGCCAGCAGCCCGTTTGGACTAGCGGATATCTACGAGCAGTACTTC
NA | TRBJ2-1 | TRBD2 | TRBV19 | CASSASGSNEQFF | TGTGCCAGTAGCGCTAGCGGGAGTAATGAGCAGTTCTTC
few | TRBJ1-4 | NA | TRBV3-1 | CASSPPGLWGLSEKLFF | TGTGCCAGCAGCCCGCCGGGACTCTGGGGGCTTAGTGAAAAACTGTTTTTT
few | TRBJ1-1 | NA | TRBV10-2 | CASSESAADMNTEAFF | TGCGCCAGCAGTGAGTCGGCAGCCGACATGAACACTGAAGCTTTCTTT
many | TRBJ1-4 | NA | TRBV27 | CASSLLGEEEKLFF | TGTGCCAGCAGTTTACTGGGGGAGGAGGAAAAACTGTTTTTT
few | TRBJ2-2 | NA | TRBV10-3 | CAISDPGLNTGELFF | TGTGCCATCAGCGACCCGGGCCTCAACACCGGGGAGCTGTTTTTT
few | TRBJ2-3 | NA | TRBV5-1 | CASSPDPSTGLPNFSTDTQCF | TGCGCCAGCAGCCCGGACCCATCTACAGGCCTCCCCAACTTTAGCACAGATACGCAGTGTTTT
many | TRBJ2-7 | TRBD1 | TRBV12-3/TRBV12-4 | CASSFLGQGAGQYF | TGTGCCAGCAGTTTTCTGGGACAGGGGGCCGGGCAGTACTTC
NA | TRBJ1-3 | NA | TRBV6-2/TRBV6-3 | CASRMGTTSGNTIYF | TGTGCCAGCAGAATGGGAACAACCTCTGGAAACACCATATATTTT
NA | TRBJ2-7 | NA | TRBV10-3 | CAISGRRDEHYEQYF | TGTGCCATCAGTGGACGCCGGGACGAACACTACGAGCAGTACTTC
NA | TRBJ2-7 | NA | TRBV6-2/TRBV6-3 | CASSYPTLAGYYEQYF | TGTGCCAGCAGTTACCCGACGCTCGCAGGATACTACGAGCAGTACTTC
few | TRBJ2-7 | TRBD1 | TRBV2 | CASSEALLRDRTYEQYF | TGTGCCAGCAGTGAAGCGCTTCTCAGGGACAGAACCTACGAGCAGTACTTC
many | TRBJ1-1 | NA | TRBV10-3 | CAISESPGSRNTEAFF | TGTGCCATCAGTGAGTCGCCCGGGTCAAGGAACACTGAAGCTTTCTTT
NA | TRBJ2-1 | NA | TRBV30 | CAWKPFHEQFF | TGTGCCTGGAAGCCGTTCCATGAGCAGTTCTTC